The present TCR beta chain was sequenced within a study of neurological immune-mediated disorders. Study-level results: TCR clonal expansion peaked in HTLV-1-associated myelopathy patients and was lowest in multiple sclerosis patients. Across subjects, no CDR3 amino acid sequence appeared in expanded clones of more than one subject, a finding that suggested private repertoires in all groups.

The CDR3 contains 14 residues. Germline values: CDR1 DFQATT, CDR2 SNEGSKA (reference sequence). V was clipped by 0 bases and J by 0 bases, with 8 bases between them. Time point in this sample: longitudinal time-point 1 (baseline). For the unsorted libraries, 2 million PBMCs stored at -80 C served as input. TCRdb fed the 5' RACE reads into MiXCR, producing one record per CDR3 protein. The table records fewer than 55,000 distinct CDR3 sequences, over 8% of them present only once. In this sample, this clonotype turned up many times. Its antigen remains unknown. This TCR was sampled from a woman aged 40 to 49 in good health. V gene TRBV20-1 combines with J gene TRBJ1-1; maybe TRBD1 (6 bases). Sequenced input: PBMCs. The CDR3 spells CSAREQGMNTEAFF. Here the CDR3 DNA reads TGCAGTGCTAGAGAGCAGGGGATGAACACTGAAGCTTTCTTT.